This is a list of T cell receptor beta chains from one sample in a study of cytomegalovirus exposure and HLA in healthy donors. Assay used: immunoSEQ multiplex PCR; TCRdb lists only in-frame clones, some missing. Altogether about 140,000 clones are present, around four fifths being singletons, with the ten largest covering about 1.4%. The sequenced sample consisted of PBMCs. The receptors shown here come from a woman in her 40s in good health and CMV-seronegative. Both conserved end residues are part of each CDR3. A D gene is named only where the DNA matches it firmly. Size values are once, few and many counts, or a class for expanded clones, and some rows have none.

J	V	D	size	DNA	CDR3
TRBJ1-2	TRBV27	NA	few	TGTGCCAGCAGTTTACAGGGGACCATCTATGGCTACACCTTC	CASSLQGTIYGYTF
TRBJ1-2	TRBV4-3	NA	NA	TGCGCCAGCAGCCGGTCAGGGGTAACTAACTATGGCTACACCTTC	CASSRSGVTNYGYTF
TRBJ1-1	TRBV5-1	NA	NA	TGCGCCAGCAGCTTGGAATTTGGGGAGAGCACTGAAGCTTTCTTT	CASSLEFGESTEAFF
TRBJ1-4	TRBV2	NA	NA	TGTGCCAGCAGTGTTTCGGTTCACAAGGACATTCTAGAAAAACTGTTTTTT	CASSVSVHKDILEKLFF
TRBJ2-7	TRBV7-2	TRBD2	NA	TGTGCCAGCAGCTTAGCGACTAGCGGGGCCCCCTACGAGCAGTACTTC	CASSLATSGAPYEQYF
TRBJ1-1	TRBV5-1	NA	NA	TGCGCCAGCAGCATAGGACAGAAAGCTTTCTTT	CASSIGQKAFF
TRBJ1-1	TRBV9	NA	NA	TGTGCCAGCAGCGTCTTCGAACAGAACACTGAAGCTTTCTTT	CASSVFEQNTEAFF
TRBJ1-5	TRBV27	TRBD1	few	TGTGCCAGCAGTCCACGGACAGGGACTCAGCCCCAGCATTTT	CASSPRTGTQPQHF
TRBJ1-2	TRBV15	TRBD1	NA	TGTGCCACCAGCAGAGATACTGCAGGGGGGAGTGGCTACACCTTC	CATSRDTAGGSGYTF
TRBJ2-7	TRBV7-9	TRBD1	few	TGTGCCAGCAGCTTAGCGGGGACAGATTACTCCTACGAGCAGTACTTC	CASSLAGTDYSYEQYF
TRBJ2-7	TRBV6-1	NA	few	TGTGCCAGCAGTGAAGCAGGGGGATACTACGAGCAGTACTTC	CASSEAGGYYEQYF
TRBJ2-3	TRBV11-3	NA	NA	TGTGCCAGCAGCTCCCAGGGCGTTCCCACAGATACGCAGTATTTT	CASSSQGVPTDTQYF
TRBJ1-2	TRBV6-1	NA	NA	TGTGCCAGCAGTTTCCGAGGGGGCTATGGCTACACCTTC	CASSFRGGYGYTF
TRBJ1-4	TRBV7-2	TRBD1	NA	TGTGCCAGCAGCTTTACAGGGGGCACTAATGAAAAACTGTTTTTT	CASSFTGGTNEKLFF
TRBJ2-1	TRBV7-7	TRBD2	once	TGTGCCAGCTTCGGACTAGCGGACAAGTTCTTC	CASFGLADKFF
TRBJ1-2	TRBV28	TRBD1	NA	TGTGCCAGCAGCCCCCCGACAGGGTTCGGCGGCTACACCTTC	CASSPPTGFGGYTF
TRBJ2-7	TRBV6-5	TRBD1	NA	TGTGCCAGCTCAGTTACGGTCGGACAGGCCTACGAGCAGTACTTC	CASSVTVGQAYEQYF
TRBJ1-5	TRBV19	NA	NA	TGTGCCAGTAACCTACAGCATAGCAATCAGCCCCAGCATTTT	CASNLQHSNQPQHF
TRBJ2-7	TRBV7-3	TRBD1	NA	TGTGCCAGCAGCTCCCCCGACAGGGCCTCCTACGAGCAGTACTTC	CASSSPDRASYEQYF
TRBJ2-1	TRBV6-4	NA	NA	TGTGCCAGCAGTGACTCGAACGGGGGAGTCGCGTTCTTC	CASSDSNGGVAFF
TRBJ1-2	TRBV6-1	TRBD1	NA	TGTGCCAGCAGTGTGTGGGGGGACAGGTCCTATGGCTACACCTTC	CASSVWGDRSYGYTF
TRBJ1-1	TRBV19	NA	NA	TGTGCCAGTAGTACACTTGACAGGGAAGCTTTCTTT	CASSTLDREAFF
TRBJ1-1	TRBV27	NA	NA	TGTGCCAGCAGTCCGCTTCAGGGTAAGGACACTGAAGCTTTCTTT	CASSPLQGKDTEAFF
TRBJ2-7	TRBV2	TRBD1	NA	TGTGCCAGCACTCAGCAGGGGGTTGACTACGAGCAGTACTTC	CASTQQGVDYEQYF
TRBJ2-7	TRBV14	TRBD1	NA	TGTGCCAGCAGCCAATCGGGACAGCAACTGGAGCAGTACTTC	CASSQSGQQLEQYF